What follows is one T cell receptor beta chain and its context. Its antigen remains unidentified. The study ran its PCR with 60 Vbeta and 13 Jbeta primers. Only in-frame clones appear in the TCRdb table, and some are missing; sequencing was by immunoSEQ multiplex PCR. The sample includes under 200,000 clones, 80% to 90% of them seen just once. The data were taken from a study of cytomegalovirus exposure and HLA in healthy donors. Study context: A prior study identified approximately 120 million unique TCR beta sequences from about 179 million T cells. Study observations and caveats: Earlier findings revealed that most TCR beta V segments proved productive either about 87% or about 30% of the time. In a later analysis, approximately 18,000 TCR beta sequences were associated with HLA alleles at 0.05 false discovery rate. TCR beta V- and J-gene trimming was later associated with a missense DCLRE1C variant.

Germline V gene data show CDR1 as SGHKS and CDR2 as YYEKEE (reference sequence). Trimming took off 0 bases at V and 8 bases at J, with 14 bases between the two ends. The CDR3 is made up of 14 amino acids. This receptor was obtained from a woman in her fifties or sixties in good health and CMV-seronegative. The sample consisted of PBMCs. The chain combines TRBV5-5 with TRBJ1-2; no definite D call. CDR3: CASSLAGEPGGYTF. In DNA, the CDR3 is TGTGCCAGCAGCTTGGCCGGGGAGCCGGGAGGCTACACCTTC.